This TCR beta chain was retrieved from a study of blood T cell repertoires in COVID-19. The wider study: The samples span acute and convalescent COVID-19 from the United States, Italy and Spain. In each case, the material was cDNA or gDNA derived from T cells, B-cell-depleted T cells, or PBMCs.

This clone was recorded only once. Looked up from germline, CDR1 is MNHNY and CDR2 is SVGAGI (reference sequence). The CDR3 totals 15 residues. V lost 6 bases and J lost 5; bases outside the gene matches: 5. Original data processing: Reference gene primer amplification gave nucleated cell count estimates. Method: immunoSEQ multiplex PCR; TCRdb's copy keeps in-frame clones and lacks some. V and J calls and clone size are those listed in that table; D and trimming were worked out from the DNA. The table lists 290,000 or so clones, roughly 89% of them singletons. The study drew participants aged 18 to 89 years from 24 US areas.

Sequencing was done on a sample of PBMCs or T cells enriched from blood (not recorded which). The chain recombines TRBV6-6 with TRBJ1-6, with 9 bases fitting TRBD1. The sequence derives from a woman in her late teens or twenties with acute COVID-19. The CDR3 DNA is TGTGCCAGCAGGCGGAGACAGGGGGATAATTCACCCCTCCACTTT. Its protein product is CASRRRQGDNSPLHF.